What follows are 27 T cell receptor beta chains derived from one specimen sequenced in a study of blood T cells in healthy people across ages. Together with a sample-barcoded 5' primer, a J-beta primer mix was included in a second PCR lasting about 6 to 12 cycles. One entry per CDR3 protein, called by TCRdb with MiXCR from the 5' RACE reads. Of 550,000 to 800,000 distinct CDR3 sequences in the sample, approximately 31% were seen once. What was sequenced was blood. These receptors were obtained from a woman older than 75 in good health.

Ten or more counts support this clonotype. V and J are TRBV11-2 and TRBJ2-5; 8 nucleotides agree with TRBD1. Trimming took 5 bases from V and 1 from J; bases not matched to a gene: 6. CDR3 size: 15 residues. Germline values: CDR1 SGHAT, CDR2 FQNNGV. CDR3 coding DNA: TGTGCCAGCAGCAATCGAGGGACAGGCCAAGAGACCCAGTACTTC. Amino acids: CASSNRGTGQETQYF.

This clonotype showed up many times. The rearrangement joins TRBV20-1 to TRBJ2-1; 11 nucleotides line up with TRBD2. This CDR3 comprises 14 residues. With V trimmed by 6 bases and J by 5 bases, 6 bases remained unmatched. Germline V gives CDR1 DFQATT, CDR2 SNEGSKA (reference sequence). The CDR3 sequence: CSATRLAGHNEQFF. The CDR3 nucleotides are TGCAGTGCGACCCGACTAGCGGGGCACAATGAGCAGTTCTTC.

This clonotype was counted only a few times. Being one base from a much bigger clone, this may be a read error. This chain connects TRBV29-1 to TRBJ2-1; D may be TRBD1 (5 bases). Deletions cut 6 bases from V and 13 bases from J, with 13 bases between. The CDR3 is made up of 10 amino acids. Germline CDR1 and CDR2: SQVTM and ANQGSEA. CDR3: CSVAQETQFF. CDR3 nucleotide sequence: TGCAGCGTAGCACAGGAGACCCAGTTCTTC.

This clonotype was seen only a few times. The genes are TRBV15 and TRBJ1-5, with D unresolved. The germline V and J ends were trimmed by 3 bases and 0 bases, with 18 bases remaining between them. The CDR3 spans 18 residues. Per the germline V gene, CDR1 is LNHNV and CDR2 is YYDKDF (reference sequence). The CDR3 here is CATSSLGLGRDSNQPQHF. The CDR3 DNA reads TGTGCCACCAGCAGTTTGGGGTTAGGGAGAGATAGCAATCAGCCCCAGCATTTT.

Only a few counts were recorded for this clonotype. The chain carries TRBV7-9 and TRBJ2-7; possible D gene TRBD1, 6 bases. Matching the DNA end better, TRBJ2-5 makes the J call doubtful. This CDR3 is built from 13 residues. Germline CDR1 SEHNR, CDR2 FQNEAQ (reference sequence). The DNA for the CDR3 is TGTGCCAGCAGGAGTACAGGGATGGAGACCCAGTACTTC. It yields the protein CASRSTGMETQYF.

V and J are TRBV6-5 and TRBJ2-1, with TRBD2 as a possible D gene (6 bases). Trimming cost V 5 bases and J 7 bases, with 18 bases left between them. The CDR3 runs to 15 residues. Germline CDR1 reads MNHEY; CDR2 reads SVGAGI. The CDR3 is CASSGTLGAGNEQFF. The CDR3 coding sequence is TGTGCCAGCAGTGGTACTTTAGGAGCGGGTAATGAGCAGTTCTTC.

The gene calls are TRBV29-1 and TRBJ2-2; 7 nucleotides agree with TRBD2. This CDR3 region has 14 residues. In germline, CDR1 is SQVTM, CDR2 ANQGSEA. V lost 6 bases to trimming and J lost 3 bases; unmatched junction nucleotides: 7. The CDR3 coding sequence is TGCAGCGTGAGTGGGCGGGAGTACACCGGGGAGCTGTTTTTT. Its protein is CSVSGREYTGELFF.

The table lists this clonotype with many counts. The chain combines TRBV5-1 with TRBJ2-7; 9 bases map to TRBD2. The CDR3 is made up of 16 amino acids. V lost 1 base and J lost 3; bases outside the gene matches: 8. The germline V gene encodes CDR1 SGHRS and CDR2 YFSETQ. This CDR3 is CASSLNSGTSYYEQYF. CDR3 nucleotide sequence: TGCGCCAGCAGCTTGAATAGTGGGACTAGCTACTACGAGCAGTACTTC.

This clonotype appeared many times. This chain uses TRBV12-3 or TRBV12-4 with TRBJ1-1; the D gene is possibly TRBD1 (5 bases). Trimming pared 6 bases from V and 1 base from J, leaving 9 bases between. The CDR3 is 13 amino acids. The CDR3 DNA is TGTGCCAGCAGGTGGGGGGAGAACACTGAAGCTTTCTTT. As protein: CASRWGENTEAFF.

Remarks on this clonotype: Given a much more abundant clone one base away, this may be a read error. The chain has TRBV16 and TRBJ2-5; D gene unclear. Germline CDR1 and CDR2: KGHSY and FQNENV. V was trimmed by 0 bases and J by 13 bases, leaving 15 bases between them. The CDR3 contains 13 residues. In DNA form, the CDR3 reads TGTGCCAGCAGCCAATCCAGACAAGACGAGCGGTACTTC. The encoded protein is CASSQSRQDERYF.

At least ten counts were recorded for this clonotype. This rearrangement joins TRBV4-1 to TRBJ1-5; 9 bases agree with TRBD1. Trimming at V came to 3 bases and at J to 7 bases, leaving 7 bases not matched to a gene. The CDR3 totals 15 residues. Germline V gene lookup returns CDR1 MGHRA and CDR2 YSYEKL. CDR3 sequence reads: CASSQAGTGRQPQHF. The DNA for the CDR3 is TGCGCCAGCAGCCAGGCTGGGACAGGGAGGCAGCCCCAGCATTTT.

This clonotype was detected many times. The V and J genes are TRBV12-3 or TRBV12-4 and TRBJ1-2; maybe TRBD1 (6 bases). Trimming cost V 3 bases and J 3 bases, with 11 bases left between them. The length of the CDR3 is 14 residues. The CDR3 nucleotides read TGTGCCAGCAGTTTCTGGGGGGCAGACTATGGCTACACCTTC. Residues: CASSFWGADYGYTF.

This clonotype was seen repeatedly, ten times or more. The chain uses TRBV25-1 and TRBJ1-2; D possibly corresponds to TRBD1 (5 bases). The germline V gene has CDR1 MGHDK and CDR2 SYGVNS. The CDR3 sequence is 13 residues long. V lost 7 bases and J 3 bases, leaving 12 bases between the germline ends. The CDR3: CASKSGQHYGYTF. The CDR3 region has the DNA TGTGCCAGCAAATCAGGGCAGCACTATGGCTACACCTTC.

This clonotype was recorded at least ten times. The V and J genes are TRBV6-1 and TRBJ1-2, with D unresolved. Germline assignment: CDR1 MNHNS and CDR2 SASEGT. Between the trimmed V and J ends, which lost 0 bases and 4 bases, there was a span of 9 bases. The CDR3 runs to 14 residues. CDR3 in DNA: TGTGCCAGCAGTGAAGCAGGGCAGGTCTATGGCTACACCTTC. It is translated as CASSEAGQVYGYTF.

The CDR3 here is CASSFFSPRRETQYF. For the CDR3, the DNA is TGTGCCAGCAGTTTTTTCAGCCCACGCAGGGAGACCCAGTACTTC. V gene TRBV28 combines with J gene TRBJ2-7; D gene ambiguous. The end of the DNA aligns better with TRBJ2-5, so the J call may be wrong. The germline V gene encodes CDR1 MDHEN and CDR2 SYDVKM. The length of the CDR3 is 15 residues.

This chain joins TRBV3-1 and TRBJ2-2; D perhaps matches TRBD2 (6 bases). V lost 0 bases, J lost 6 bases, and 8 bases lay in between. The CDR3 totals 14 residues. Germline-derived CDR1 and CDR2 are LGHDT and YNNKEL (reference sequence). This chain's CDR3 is CASSQDPSAGELFF. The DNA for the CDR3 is TGTGCCAGCAGCCAAGATCCTAGCGCCGGGGAGCTGTTTTTT.

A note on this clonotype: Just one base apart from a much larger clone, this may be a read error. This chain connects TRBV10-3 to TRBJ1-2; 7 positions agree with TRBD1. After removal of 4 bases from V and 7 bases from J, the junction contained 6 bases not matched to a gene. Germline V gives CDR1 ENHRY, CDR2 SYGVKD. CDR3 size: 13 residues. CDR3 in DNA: TGTGCCATCAGTGCCTGTACAGGGGCTGGCTACACCTTC. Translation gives CAISACTGAGYTF.

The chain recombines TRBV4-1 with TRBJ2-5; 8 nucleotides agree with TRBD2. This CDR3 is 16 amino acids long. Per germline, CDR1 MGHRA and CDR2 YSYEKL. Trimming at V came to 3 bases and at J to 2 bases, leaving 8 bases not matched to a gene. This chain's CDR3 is CASSHGSGGAQETQYF. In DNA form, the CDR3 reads TGCGCCAGCAGCCATGGTTCCGGGGGGGCGCAAGAGACCCAGTACTTC.

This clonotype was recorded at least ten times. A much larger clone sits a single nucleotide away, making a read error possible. The CDR3 sequence: CASSLEDRPNNEQYF. The CDR3 nucleotides read TGCGCCAGCAGCTTGGAGGACAGGCCTAACAATGAGCAGTACTTC. The V call is TRBV5-1, the J call TRBJ2-5; 7 bases align to TRBD1. The J segment lost 11 bases and the V segment lost 0 bases, leaving 13 bases of the junction unmatched. There are 15 residues in the CDR3. Germline V CDR1 and CDR2: SGHRS, YFSETQ. The full variable domain, rest sourced from reference TRBV5-1 and TRBJ2-5, is KAGVTQTPRYLIKTRGQQVTLSCSPISGHRSVSWYQQTPGQGLQFLFEYFSETQRNKGNFPGRFSGRQFSNSRSEMNVSTLELGDSALYLCASSLEDRPNNEQYFGPGTRLLVL.

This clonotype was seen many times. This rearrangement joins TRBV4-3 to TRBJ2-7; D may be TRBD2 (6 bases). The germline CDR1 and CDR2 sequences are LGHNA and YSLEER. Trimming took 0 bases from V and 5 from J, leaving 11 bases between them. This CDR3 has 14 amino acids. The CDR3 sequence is CASSQEGGVHEQYF. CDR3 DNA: TGCGCCAGCAGCCAAGAAGGAGGGGTCCACGAGCAGTACTTC.

The CDR3 sequence: CASRNRGSYNEQFF. CDR3 coding DNA: TGCGCCAGCAGAAACAGGGGTTCCTACAATGAGCAGTTCTTC. The rearrangement joins TRBV5-1 to TRBJ2-1; 7 bases align to TRBD1. The length of the CDR3 is 14 residues. Per the germline V gene, CDR1 is SGHRS and CDR2 is YFSETQ. The V gene end was trimmed by 5 bases and the J gene end by 1 base; junction bases not matched to a gene: 3.

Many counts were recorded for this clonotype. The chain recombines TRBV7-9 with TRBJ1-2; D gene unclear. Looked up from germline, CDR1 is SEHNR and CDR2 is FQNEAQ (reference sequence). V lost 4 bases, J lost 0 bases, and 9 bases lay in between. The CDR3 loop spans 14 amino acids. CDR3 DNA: TGTGCCAGCAGCTCGGACGGATCTAACTATGGCTACACCTTC. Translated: CASSSDGSNYGYTF.

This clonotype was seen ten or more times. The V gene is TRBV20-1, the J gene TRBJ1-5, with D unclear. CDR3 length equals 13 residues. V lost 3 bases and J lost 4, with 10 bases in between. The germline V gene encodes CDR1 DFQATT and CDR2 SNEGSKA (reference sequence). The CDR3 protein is CSARPGANQPQHF. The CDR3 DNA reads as TGCAGTGCTAGGCCGGGAGCAAATCAGCCCCAGCATTTT.

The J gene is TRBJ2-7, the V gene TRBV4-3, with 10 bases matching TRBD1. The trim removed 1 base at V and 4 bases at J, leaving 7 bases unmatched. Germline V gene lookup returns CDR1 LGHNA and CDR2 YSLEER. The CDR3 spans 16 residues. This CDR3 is CASSQAATGGLYEQYF. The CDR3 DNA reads TGCGCCAGCAGCCAAGCAGCGACAGGGGGCCTATACGAGCAGTACTTC.

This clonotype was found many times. CDR3 region: CASSQDITGNTEAFF. CDR3 bases: TGCGCCAGCAGCCAAGATATCACAGGGAACACTGAAGCTTTCTTT. This chain uses TRBV4-1 with TRBJ1-1; the D gene is possibly TRBD1 (5 bases). The CDR3 consists of 15 residues. Germline CDR1 is MGHRA and CDR2 is YSYEKL. The V end lost 0 bases, the J end lost 1 base, and 9 bases lay between the germline ends.

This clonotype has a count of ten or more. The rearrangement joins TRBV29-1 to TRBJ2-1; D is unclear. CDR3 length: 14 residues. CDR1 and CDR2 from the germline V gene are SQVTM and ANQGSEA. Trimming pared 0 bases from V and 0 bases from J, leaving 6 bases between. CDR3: CSVEEHHSYNEQFF. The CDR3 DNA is TGCAGCGTTGAAGAACATCACTCCTACAATGAGCAGTTCTTC.

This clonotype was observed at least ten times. The CDR3: CASSPRLAGGTDTQYF. The CDR3 DNA is TGTGCCAGTTCCCCGAGACTAGCGGGGGGCACAGATACGCAGTATTTT. The V and J genes are TRBV9 and TRBJ2-3; 12 nucleotides align to TRBD2. The germline gives CDR1 SGDLS, CDR2 YYNGEE. V was pared by 8 bases and J by 1 base, with 8 bases of the junction left unmatched. There are 16 residues in the CDR3.